The subject of this entry is one T cell receptor beta chain. Its target is not known. Germline V gene sequence: CDR1 MGHRA, CDR2 YSYEKL. The CDR3 is 15 residues long. Trimming took 1 base from V and 2 from J, leaving 12 bases between them. These data originate in a study of response to subunit inactivated influenza vaccine. The study, taken as a whole, reports: Authors suggested each seasonal influenza vaccination recruits few new T cells.

One entry per CDR3 protein results from TCRdb running MiXCR on the RT-PCR reads. The sample includes about 520,000 distinct CDR3 sequences, 9.5% to 13% of them seen just once. V is TRBV4-1 and J is TRBJ2-7; D remains ambiguous. Sequencing used PBMCs from blood, obtained 40 to 50 days after vaccination. The TCR comes from a middle-aged man who received an inactivated influenza vaccine. As DNA, the CDR3 is TGCGCCAGCAGCCAAGTCCTGGACCCCGCCTACGAGCAGTACTTC. Protein product: CASSQVLDPAYEQYF.